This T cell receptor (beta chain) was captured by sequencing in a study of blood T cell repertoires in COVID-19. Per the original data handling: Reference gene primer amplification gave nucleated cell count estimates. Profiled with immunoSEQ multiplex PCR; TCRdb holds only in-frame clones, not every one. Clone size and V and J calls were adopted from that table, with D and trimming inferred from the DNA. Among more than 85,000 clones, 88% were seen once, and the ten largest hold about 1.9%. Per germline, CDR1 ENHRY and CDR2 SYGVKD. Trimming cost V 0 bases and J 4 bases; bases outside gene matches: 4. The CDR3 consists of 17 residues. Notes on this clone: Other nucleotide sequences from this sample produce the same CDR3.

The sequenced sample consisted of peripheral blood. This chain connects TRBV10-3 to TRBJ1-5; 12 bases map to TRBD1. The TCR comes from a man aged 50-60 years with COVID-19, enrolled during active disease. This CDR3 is CAISESGQGASNQPQHF. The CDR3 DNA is TGTGCCATCAGTGAGTCGGGACAGGGGGCTTCTAATCAGCCCCAGCATTTT.